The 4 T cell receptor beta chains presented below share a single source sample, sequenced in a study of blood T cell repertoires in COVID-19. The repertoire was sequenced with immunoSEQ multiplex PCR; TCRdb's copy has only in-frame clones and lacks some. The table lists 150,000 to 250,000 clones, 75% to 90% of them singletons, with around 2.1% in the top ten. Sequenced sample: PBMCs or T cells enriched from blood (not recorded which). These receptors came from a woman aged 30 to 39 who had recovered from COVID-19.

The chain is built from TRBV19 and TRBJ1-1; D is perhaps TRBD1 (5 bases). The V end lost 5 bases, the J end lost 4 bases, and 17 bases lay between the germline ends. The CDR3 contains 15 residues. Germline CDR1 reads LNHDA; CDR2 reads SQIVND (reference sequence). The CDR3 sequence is CASSRRARDVTEAFF. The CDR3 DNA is TGTGCCAGTAGTCGACGCGCCAGGGATGTCACTGAAGCTTTCTTT.

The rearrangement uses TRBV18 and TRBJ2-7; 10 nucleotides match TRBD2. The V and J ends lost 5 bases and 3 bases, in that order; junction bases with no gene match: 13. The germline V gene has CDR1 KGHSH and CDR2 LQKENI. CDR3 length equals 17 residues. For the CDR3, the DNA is TGTGCCAGCTCATCAATACGCACCCTAGCGGGAGACTACGAGCAGTACTTC. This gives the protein CASSSIRTLAGDYEQYF.

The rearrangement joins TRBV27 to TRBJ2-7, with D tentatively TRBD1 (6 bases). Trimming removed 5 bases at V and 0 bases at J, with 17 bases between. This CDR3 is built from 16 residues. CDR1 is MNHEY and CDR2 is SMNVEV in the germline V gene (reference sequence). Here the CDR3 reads CASSLRPGQLSYEQYF. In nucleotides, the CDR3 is TGTGCCAGCAGTCTGCGTCCCGGACAGCTCTCCTACGAGCAGTACTTC.

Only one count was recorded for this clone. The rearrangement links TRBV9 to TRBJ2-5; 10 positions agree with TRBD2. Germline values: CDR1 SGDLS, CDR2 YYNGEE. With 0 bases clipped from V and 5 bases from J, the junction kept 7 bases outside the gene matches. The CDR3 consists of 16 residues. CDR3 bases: TGTGCCAGCAGCGTAGGAGCGGGAGGGCTGAGGGAGACCCAGTACTTC. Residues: CASSVGAGGLRETQYF.